The clone carrying this T cell receptor (beta chain) occurred once. Its specificity is not known. Germline V gene sequence: CDR1 MNHNY, CDR2 SVGAGI (reference sequence). The CDR3 sequence is 15 residues long. Trimming took 4 bases from V and 0 from J; bases not matched to a gene: 3. Amplification used 60 V beta primers and 13 J beta primers. Clones were read by immunoSEQ multiplex PCR, and TCRdb kept only the in-frame ones, dropping some. The sample includes 85,000 to 100,000 clones, more than 80% of them seen just once. This specimen comes from a study of glioma-infiltrating T cells after dendritic cell vaccination. Findings and caveats of the study: No direct clonality-survival link was found; a diverse polyclonal response may matter.

Regarding time point: after dendritic cell vaccination, including at tumor progression/relapse. The sample was blood, taken after dendritic cell vaccination. J is TRBJ1-3 and V is TRBV6-6; 7 bases line up with TRBD1. The TCR sequence derives from a human donor with glioblastoma. The CDR3 sequence is CASSFGQDSGNTIYF. The DNA of the CDR3 is TGTGCCAGCAGTTTCGGACAGGACTCTGGAAACACCATATATTTT.